This passage covers 18 T cell receptor beta chains from one sample sequenced in a study of T cells after posttransplantation cyclophosphamide. Assay: immunoSEQ multiplex PCR; the TCRdb copy retains only in-frame clones and omits some. The sample has more than 10,000 clones, around four fifths seen once. The sequenced sample consisted of memory CD4+ T cells sorted from PBMCs. These receptors were obtained from a man over 45 in good health, CMV-negative, and a related stem cell transplant donor.

The chain carries TRBV19 and TRBJ1-3; no reliable D call. CDR3 size: 16 residues. Germline V gene sequence: CDR1 LNHDA, CDR2 SQIVND (reference sequence). Trimming removed 1 base at V and 1 base at J, with 11 bases between. CDR3 protein: CASSIVRGSSGNTIYF. CDR3 sequence (DNA): TGTGCCAGTAGTATAGTTCGAGGGTCATCTGGAAACACCATATATTTT.

The rearrangement uses TRBV19 and TRBJ1-1; no reliable D call. Germline V CDR1 and CDR2: LNHDA, SQIVND (reference sequence). Trimming removed 2 bases from V and 3 bases from J, with 7 bases in between. The CDR3 has 13 amino acids. As DNA, the CDR3 is TGTGCCAGTAGTATATCGAGGGACACTGAAGCTTTCTTT. Its translation: CASSISRDTEAFF.

This chain uses TRBV7-2 with TRBJ1-5; a possible D gene is TRBD1 (6 bases). Between the trimmed V and J ends, which lost 3 bases and 6 bases, there was a span of 9 bases. The CDR3 extends over 13 amino acids. Germline V gives CDR1 SGHTA, CDR2 FQGNSA. The CDR3 nucleotides are TGTGCCAGCAGCTTCAGGGGCGGTCAGCCCCAGCATTTT. Its translation is CASSFRGGQPQHF.

In its sample, this clone was seen once. The chain uses TRBV30 and TRBJ2-7, with no clear D. Germline lookup yields CDR1 GTSNPN and CDR2 SVGIG (reference sequence). This CDR3 spans 10 amino acids. Trimming cost V 7 bases and J 0 bases, with 4 bases left between them. CDR3 coding DNA: TGTGCCTCGGGCTCCTACGAGCAGTACTTC. Its protein is CASGSYEQYF.

V and J are TRBV7-3 and TRBJ2-2; the D is unclear. This CDR3 comprises 16 residues. Trimming left V 6 bases short and J 0 bases short, with 14 bases between. Germline CDR1 is SGHTA and CDR2 is FQGTGA. The CDR3 region is CASSFANYPNTGELFF. CDR3 sequence (DNA): TGTGCCAGCAGTTTCGCGAATTACCCGAACACCGGGGAGCTGTTTTTT. Looking up the rest from reference TRBV7-3 and TRBJ2-2 gives the full variable domain: GAGVSQTPSNKVTEKGKYVELRCDPISGHTALYWYRQSLGQGPEFLIYFQGTGAADDSGLPNDRFFAVRPEGSVSTLKIQRTERGDSAVYLCASSFANYPNTGELFFGEGSRLTVL.

CDR3 sequence: CASSDRSYEQYF. The CDR3 DNA reads TGTGCCAGCAGTGACAGGTCCTACGAGCAGTACTTC. The chain has TRBV2 and TRBJ2-7, with D uncertain. The CDR3 is 12 residues long. Germline CDR1 and CDR2: SNHLY and FYNNEI. V lost 3 bases and J lost 1, with 4 bases in between.

This clone has only one observation. This chain connects TRBV30 to TRBJ1-2; 7 nucleotides agree with TRBD1. The ends lost 5 bases at V and 8 bases at J; junction bases unmatched: 8. CDR1 GTSNPN and CDR2 SVGIG come from the germline V gene (reference sequence). This CDR3 is built from 12 residues. This CDR3 is CAWYAGGGGYTF. The CDR3 DNA sequence: TGTGCCTGGTACGCAGGGGGAGGAGGCTACACCTTC.

The V and J genes are TRBV5-8 and TRBJ2-1; TRBD2 matches at 14 bases. Germline CDR1 SGHTS, CDR2 YDEGEE. The CDR3 has 18 residues. V lost 5 bases to trimming and J lost 4 bases; unmatched junction nucleotides: 11. CDR3 nucleotides: TGTGCCAGCAGGGTGGGACTAGCGGGGGCCCAAACTTACAATGAGCAGTTCTTC. This translates into CASRVGLAGAQTYNEQFF. The variable domain in full, with the rest retrieved from reference TRBV5-8 and TRBJ2-1, is EAGVTQSPTHLIKTRGQQATLRCSPISGHTSVYWYQQALGLGLQFLLWYDEGEERNRGNFPPRFSGRQFPNYSSELNVNALELEDSALYLCASRVGLAGAQTYNEQFFGPGTRLTVL.

This rearrangement joins TRBV5-1 to TRBJ2-2; 11 bases map to TRBD1. The CDR3 is made up of 14 amino acids. Germline CDR1 reads SGHRS; CDR2 reads YFSETQ. V lost 9 bases, J lost 6 bases, and 7 bases stayed unmatched. CDR3 protein: CATGRTGGSGELFF. The CDR3 nucleotides read TGCGCCACGGGAAGGACAGGGGGCTCCGGGGAGCTGTTTTTT. Drawing the rest from reference TRBV5-1 and TRBJ2-2, the complete variable domain is KAGVTQTPRYLIKTRGQQVTLSCSPISGHRSVSWYQQTPGQGLQFLFEYFSETQRNKGNFPGRFSGRQFSNSRSEMNVSTLELGDSALYLCATGRTGGSGELFFGEGSRLTVL.

V gene TRBV5-4 combines with J gene TRBJ1-2, with D possibly TRBD1 on 6 matching bases. Germline assignment: CDR1 SGHNT and CDR2 YYREEE (reference sequence). There are 15 residues in the CDR3. V lost 0 bases, J lost 2 bases, and 11 bases lay in between. In DNA, the CDR3 is TGTGCCAGCAGCTTGGCGACCAGGGGAAACTATGGCTACACCTTC. Protein product: CASSLATRGNYGYTF.

This clone was counted once. Mismatch with germline at one junction end may stem from a read error. In the same sample, other DNA sequences code for this CDR3. The chain uses TRBV4-3 and TRBJ1-6; a weak D match, TRBD1 (6 bases). Germline V gene data show CDR1 as LGHNA and CDR2 as YSLEER. The CDR3 extends over 19 amino acids. CDR3 protein: CASSQEWGTGSSYNSPLHF. The CDR3 coding sequence is TGCGCCAGCAGCCAAGAGTGGGGTACAGGGAGCTCCTATAATTCCCCCCTCCACTTT.

This chain joins TRBV7-9 and TRBJ2-1; 8 positions agree with TRBD1. Losses at the gene ends were 4 bases for V and 5 bases for J; bases not matched to a gene: 10. Germline CDR1 SEHNR, CDR2 FQNEAQ (reference sequence). CDR3 length: 16 amino acids. The CDR3 DNA is TGTGCCAGCAGCTCCGTGACAGGGGTACTCCACAATGAGCAGTTCTTC. This encodes CASSSVTGVLHNEQFF.

The V gene is TRBV6-5, the J gene TRBJ2-2, with TRBD1 matching 12 bases. CDR3 length: 15 amino acids. J gave up 6 bases and V 6 bases, and 5 bases lay outside the gene matches. The germline V gene has CDR1 MNHEY and CDR2 SVGAGI. The CDR3 DNA reads as TGTGCCAGCAGACGGGACAGGGGGCGAGCCGGGGAGCTGTTTTTT. Protein sequence: CASRRDRGRAGELFF.

This sequence joins TRBV11-3 and TRBJ2-5; TRBD1 might be the D (5 bases). Trimming took 2 bases from V and 5 from J, leaving 9 bases between them. The CDR3 runs 13 residues. The germline V gene encodes CDR1 SGHNT and CDR2 YENEEA. CDR3 amino acids: CASSLRGWETQYF. For the CDR3, the DNA is TGTGCCAGCAGCTTAAGGGGTTGGGAGACCCAGTACTTC.

The chain uses TRBV18 and TRBJ1-5; D uncertain. The CDR3 sequence is 12 residues long. The V and J ends lost 6 bases and 3 bases respectively, with 6 bases between them. The V gene's germline CDR1 is KGHSH and CDR2 LQKENI. CDR3 nucleotides: TGTGCCAGCTCGGACTACAATCAGCCCCAGCATTTT. Amino acids: CASSDYNQPQHF.

V and J are TRBV2 and TRBJ2-2; D not resolved. V lost 6 bases, J lost 0 bases, and 8 bases lay in between. CDR1 is SNHLY, CDR2 FYNNEI, per germline. CDR3 size: 14 residues. CDR3 residues: CASRTTSNTGELFF. CDR3 in DNA: TGTGCCAGCAGGACAACCTCGAACACCGGGGAGCTGTTTTTT.

Remarks on this clone: One end of the junction fails to match germline, which may point to a read error. This rearrangement joins TRBV7-2 to TRBJ1-1; a possible D gene is TRBD1 (6 bases). Germline CDR1 reads SGHTA; CDR2 reads FQGNSA. The CDR3 consists of 13 residues. The CDR3 loop is CVSSSDSNTEAFF. The CDR3 bases are TGTGTCAGCAGCTCGGACAGTAACACTGAAGCTTTCTTT.

The chain has TRBV7-6 and TRBJ2-2, with no clear D. This CDR3 has 19 residues. V lost 2 bases, J lost 0 bases, and 19 bases lay in between. CDR1 SGHVS and CDR2 FNYEAQ come from the germline V gene. The CDR3 loop is CASSLLHTDPISNTGELFF. The CDR3 region has the DNA TGTGCCAGCAGCTTACTCCACACAGACCCTATATCGAACACCGGGGAGCTGTTTTTT.